This T cell receptor (beta chain) was retrieved from a study of control samples from healthy donors and cancer patients. The CDR3 extends over 14 amino acids. Trimming took 5 bases from V and 9 from J, leaving 16 bases between them. Germline CDR1 reads SGHVS; CDR2 reads FNYEAQ. Produced via immunoSEQ multiplex PCR; TCRdb's table is partial and in-frame only. The data hold 160,000 or so clones, with 96% observed a single time. This chain uses TRBV7-6 with TRBJ2-2; possibly TRBD2 for D (5 bases). The sequencing input was blood. The TCR originated in a woman younger than 45 in good health. CDR3 in DNA: TGTGCCAGCAGCAACGGGAATTTGGGCAGGGAGCTGTTTTTT. Translation gives CASSNGNLGRELFF.